Shown below are 25 T cell receptor beta chains from a single sample sequenced in a study of T cells in Graves' hyperthyroidism and ophthalmopathy. The investigators amplified TCR beta CDR3 regions from RNA transcripts. TCR CDR3 regions were first amplified by RT-PCR with HTBI primers. A single record per CDR3 protein comes from TCRdb applying MiXCR to the multiplex PCR reads. Among about 250,000 distinct CDR3 sequences, around 24% were seen once, and the ten largest hold roughly 35%. What was sequenced was blood. The source is a woman aged 40 to 50 with Graves' ophthalmopathy.

This sequence joins TRBV27 and TRBJ1-2; possibly TRBD1 for D (6 bases). The germline CDR1 and CDR2 sequences are MNHEY and SMNVEV (reference sequence). The CDR3 loop spans 16 amino acids. With 0 bases removed from V and 7 bases from J, the gap between germline ends came to 18 bases. CDR3 sequence reads: CASSLSRGGGSVGYTF. Here the CDR3 DNA reads TGTGCCAGCAGTTTATCGAGAGGGGGGGGAAGCGTTGGCTACACCTTC.

This clonotype was picked up many times. The chain couples TRBV18 to TRBJ1-2, with D perhaps TRBD1 (6 bases). Trimming removed 0 bases at V and 4 bases at J, with 12 bases between. CDR1 is KGHSH and CDR2 is LQKENI in the germline V gene. The CDR3 is made up of 15 amino acids. The CDR3 nucleotides read TGTGCCAGCTCACCACCGGGGGGGACAACCTATGGCTACACCTTC. It encodes CASSPPGGTTYGYTF.

This clonotype was observed at least ten times. V and J are TRBV5-1 and TRBJ2-2; D not certain. The germline V gene encodes CDR1 SGHRS and CDR2 YFSETQ. V was cut by 1 base and J by 1 base, with 8 bases left in between. The CDR3 runs 15 residues. The CDR3 DNA sequence: TGCGCCAGCAGCTTGAGTGTACTGAACACCGGGGAGCTGTTTTTT. It translates to CASSLSVLNTGELFF.

The V and J genes are TRBV27 and TRBJ2-7; maybe TRBD1 (6 bases). The CDR3 consists of 15 residues. CDR1 and CDR2 (germline): MNHEY, SMNVEV (reference sequence). Trimming shortened V by 3 bases and J by 2 bases, and 14 bases separated the two germline ends. The DNA for the CDR3 is TGTGCCAGCAGTTTCAGGGGACGCGCGGCCTACGAGCAGTACTTC. Translating it yields CASSFRGRAAYEQYF.

This clonotype was counted only a few times. The chain is built from TRBV4-2 and TRBJ1-1; perhaps TRBD1 as D (6 bases). Germline assignment: CDR1 LGHNA and CDR2 YNFKEQ. CDR3 length equals 16 residues. Trimming left V 1 base short and J 0 bases short, with 12 bases between. CDR3 nucleotides: TGTGCCAGCAGCCAAGCCCCGACAGGCATGAACACTGAAGCTTTCTTT. This encodes CASSQAPTGMNTEAFF.

This clonotype was counted at least ten times. The CDR3 nucleotides are TGTGCCTGGAGGGCCTTCGGACTAGCCTCGTACCAAGAGACCCAGTACTTC. Protein sequence: CAWRAFGLASYQETQYF. The chain carries TRBV30 and TRBJ2-5, with 8 positions matching TRBD2. Germline assignment: CDR1 GTSNPN and CDR2 SVGIG (reference sequence). V lost 3 bases to trimming and J lost 0 bases; unmatched junction nucleotides: 12. The CDR3 consists of 17 residues.

This clonotype has ten or more counts. The genes are TRBV28 and TRBJ2-2, with D maybe TRBD2 (5 bases). The CDR3 contains 16 residues. CDR1 MDHEN and CDR2 SYDVKM come from the germline V gene. V was cut by 1 base and J by 0 bases, with 9 bases left in between. CDR3 sequence: CASSLSWTSNTGELFF. The CDR3 DNA sequence: TGTGCCAGCAGTTTATCTTGGACTTCGAACACCGGGGAGCTGTTTTTT.

This clonotype was seen repeatedly, ten times or more. The rearrangement joins TRBV28 to TRBJ2-5, with D maybe TRBD1 (5 bases). This CDR3 contains 13 residues. The V gene lost 5 bases and the J gene lost 5 bases, with 12 bases spanning the gap. In germline, CDR1 is MDHEN, CDR2 SYDVKM. For the CDR3, the DNA is TGTGCCAGCAGTGCCAGGGTCGGCGAGACCCAGTACTTC. It encodes CASSARVGETQYF.

This clonotype has just one count. At one boundary the junction diverges from the germline segment, which might be a read error. J is TRBJ2-7 and V is TRBV6-1; possibly TRBD1 for D (5 bases). This CDR3 has 13 amino acids. Germline CDR1 MNHNS, CDR2 SASEGT. CDR3 amino acids: CAGSVQGRNEQYF. DNA for the CDR3: TGTGCCGGCAGTGTTCAGGGAAGAAACGAGCAGTACTTC.

The chain employs TRBV27 and TRBJ2-7; 11 bases fit TRBD2. Per the germline V gene, CDR1 is MNHEY and CDR2 is SMNVEV (reference sequence). V was clipped by 4 bases and J by 6 bases; unmatched bases: 8. The CDR3 sequence is 15 residues long. The CDR3 DNA reads TGTGCCAGCAGTTCAGTAGCGGGAGGGCCTGGCGAGCAGTACTTC. Protein sequence: CASSSVAGGPGEQYF.

V is TRBV12-3 or TRBV12-4 and J is TRBJ1-1; D is unresolved. V was trimmed by 7 bases and J by 4 bases, leaving 16 bases between them. This CDR3 has 14 residues. The CDR3 nucleotides read TGTGCCAGCATGCTCGGGTTATCTGTCACTGAAGCTTTCTTT. Encoded protein: CASMLGLSVTEAFF.

This clonotype was seen at least ten times. V usage is TRBV19 and J usage is TRBJ2-2; D may be TRBD1 (6 bases). This CDR3 spans 14 amino acids. Germline V gene data show CDR1 as LNHDA and CDR2 as SQIVND (reference sequence). Between the trimmed V and J ends, which lost 7 bases and 5 bases, there was a span of 14 bases. The CDR3 region has the DNA TGTGCCAGTACACAGGGCCATGGGACCGGGGAGCTGTTTTTT. It specifies CASTQGHGTGELFF.

The chain links TRBV6-1 to TRBJ2-7, with TRBD2 matching 9 bases. Germline V gives CDR1 MNHNS, CDR2 SASEGT. V dropped 2 bases and J dropped 6; count of bases not matched to a gene: 8. The CDR3 totals 15 residues. In nucleotides, the CDR3 is TGTGCCAGCAGTGAAAGTGGGACTAGCTGGCTCGAGCAGTACTTC. It yields the protein CASSESGTSWLEQYF.

This clonotype has a count of ten or more. V is TRBV30 and J is TRBJ2-2; D is ambiguous. The CDR3 consists of 13 residues. Per the germline V gene, CDR1 is GTSNPN and CDR2 is SVGIG (reference sequence). Trimming stripped 8 bases from V and 3 bases from J, with 13 bases between. CDR3 amino acids: CARRQVDTGELFF. The CDR3, as DNA: TGTGCCCGTCGACAAGTAGACACCGGGGAGCTGTTTTTT.

This clonotype was detected ten times or more. The chain has TRBV2 and TRBJ1-5; no clear D gene. Germline V gene sequence: CDR1 SNHLY, CDR2 FYNNEI. The CDR3 runs 16 residues. V shed 1 base and J shed 0 bases, with 10 bases lying between them. CDR3 in DNA: TGTGCCAGCAGTGAAGGGGTAGGGTATAGCAATCAGCCCCAGCATTTT. This codes for CASSEGVGYSNQPQHF.

This clonotype was counted ten times or more. The V gene is TRBV5-6, the J gene TRBJ2-7; tentatively, D is TRBD1 (7 bases). In germline, CDR1 is SGHDT, CDR2 YYEEEE. With 0 bases removed from V and 1 base from J, the gap between germline ends came to 14 bases. The length of the CDR3 is 16 residues. CDR3 in DNA: TGTGCCAGCAGCTTGGCAGGGGGAGGAGAGTCCTACGAGCAGTACTTC. As protein: CASSLAGGGESYEQYF.

The rearrangement joins TRBV12-3 or TRBV12-4 to TRBJ2-5; no clear D. The CDR3 consists of 14 residues. The V end was cut by 4 bases, the J end by 1 base, with 10 bases between. DNA for the CDR3: TGTGCCAGCAGTTCGCGGAGCCGCCAAGAGACCCAGTACTTC. Translation: CASSSRSRQETQYF.

This clonotype has a count of ten or more. The V call is TRBV6-5, the J call TRBJ2-5, with 7 bases identical to TRBD2. J gave up 4 bases and V 2 bases, and 10 bases lay outside the gene matches. The CDR3 loop spans 16 amino acids. Germline CDR1 is MNHEY and CDR2 is SVGAGI. CDR3: CASSYPGLVAGETQYF. The CDR3 coding sequence is TGTGCCAGCAGTTACCCGGGCCTGGTAGCGGGAGAGACCCAGTACTTC.

This clonotype has ten or more counts. The rearrangement uses TRBV11-2 and TRBJ2-4; D possibly corresponds to TRBD1 (5 bases). Trimming took 5 bases from V and 0 from J, leaving 20 bases between them. Per the germline V gene, CDR1 is SGHAT and CDR2 is FQNNGV. The length of the CDR3 is 18 residues. CDR3 protein: CASSHLTGTNLAKNIQYF. CDR3 DNA: TGTGCCAGCAGCCACCTAACAGGCACCAATCTAGCCAAAAACATTCAGTACTTC.

In DNA, the CDR3 is TGTGCCAGCAGTTACTCGTTCGGAGAATTGAACACTGAAGCTTTCTTT. Protein product: CASSYSFGELNTEAFF. V usage is TRBV6-2 or TRBV6-3 and J usage is TRBJ1-1; D call uncertain. Trimming shortened V by 0 bases and J by 0 bases, and 11 bases separated the two germline ends. The CDR3 is made up of 16 amino acids. CDR1 is MNHEY, CDR2 SVGEGT, per germline.

The chain carries TRBV12-3 or TRBV12-4 and TRBJ1-5, with 11 positions matching TRBD1. The J segment lost 5 bases and the V segment lost 3 bases, leaving 3 bases of the junction unmatched. The CDR3 runs 15 residues. The CDR3 region is CASSFGTGGDQPQHF. The CDR3 DNA reads as TGTGCCAGCAGTTTCGGGACAGGGGGTGATCAGCCCCAGCATTTT.

This clonotype was seen many times. The CDR3, as DNA: TGTGCCAGCACTAAATTAACAGGGGCCAAAAACATTCAGTACTTC. The encoded protein is CASTKLTGAKNIQYF. The V and J genes are TRBV27 and TRBJ2-4, with a weak D call TRBD1 (6 bases). This CDR3 region has 15 residues. Between the trimmed V and J ends, which lost 7 bases and 1 base, there was a span of 14 bases. Germline lookup yields CDR1 MNHEY and CDR2 SMNVEV (reference sequence).

As concerns this clonotype: Being one base from a much bigger clone, this may be a read error. This chain connects TRBV7-3 to TRBJ2-6; the D call may be TRBD1 or TRBD2 (5 bases each). CDR1 SGHTA and CDR2 FQGTGA come from the germline V gene. CDR3 length: 17 residues. The CDR3 region is CASSPGAASSRANVLTF. CDR3 nucleotides: TGTGCCAGCAGCCCCGGGGCAGCTAGCTCTAGGGCCAACGTCCTGACTTTC.

The chain has TRBV28 and TRBJ2-7; 9 bases map to TRBD2. The CDR3 has 14 residues. Losses at the gene ends were 5 bases for V and 7 bases for J; bases not matched to a gene: 9. Germline loops: CDR1 MDHEN, CDR2 SYDVKM. The CDR3 bases are TGTGCCAGCAGTCCCCGGCGGGAGGGAGGAGAGCAGTACTTC. Its translation is CASSPRREGGEQYF.

This clonotype was picked up many times. The J gene is TRBJ2-7, the V gene TRBV29-1; 8 bases match TRBD1. The length of the CDR3 is 12 residues. The trim removed 6 bases at V and 0 bases at J, leaving 1 base unmatched. CDR1 and CDR2 (germline): SQVTM, ANQGSEA. The CDR3: CSVTGDSYEQYF. CDR3 sequence (DNA): TGCAGCGTGACAGGGGACTCCTACGAGCAGTACTTC.